Here is one TCR beta chain with its context. The table lists this clonotype with a count of one. Its antigen is currently not known. No base qualities exist here, and no much larger clone lies one base off it. The CDR3, cysteine through phenylalanine, is 15 amino acids long. Only CDR3 DNA remains: 45 bases, in frame from the first base. Deletion took 0 bases off V and 4 bases off J, with a span of 16 bases between the germline ends. As encoded in the germline V gene (reference sequence), CDR1 is DFQATT while CDR2 is SNEGSKA. The sample belongs to a study of blood T cells in healthy people across ages (dated by TCRdb to about 2015). Background on the whole study: In model experiments, template switching captured about one uniquely barcoded TCR beta cDNA molecule for every two T cells. The donors were divided into four age groups: young (average 16 years), middle-aged (around 37), aged (62) and long-lived (roughly 88). Using the same blood draw, the study looked at two additional independent replicas of 1 million unique cDNA reads for two donors, one aged 18 to 30 and the other aged 80 or older. To track age-related changes in TCR beta repertoire diversity, the study relied on deep sequencing normalized with unique cDNA molecular identifiers.

The library was generated by 5' RACE. These reads were obtained on an Illumina HiSeq 2500. The second PCR ran for about 6 to 12 cycles and used a J-beta primer mix along with a sample-barcoded 5' primer. A template-switch 5' adaptor carrying 12 random nucleotides introduced a unique molecular identifier onto each TCR beta cDNA molecule. Each sample yielded at least 3 million CDR3-containing paired-end reads. First-strand cDNA synthesis was performed from all RNA using the Mint cDNA synthesis kit, with priming by a TRBC-specific oligonucleotide. Following uracil-DNA glycosylase treatment, all cDNA underwent a first 18-cycle PCR with the universal primers M1SS and BC2_uni_R. The original pipeline was this. For normalization, 1 million high-quality reads were randomly selected from each sample, with every read carrying a distinct molecular identifier. Instead of being binned into consensus sequences, reads that shared molecular identifiers were thrown out. CDR3 identification, clonotype clustering and error correction used MiTCR with a Q25 quality threshold and the strictest error-elimination algorithm. A nonparametric unseen species model with Euler transformation was used to estimate lower-bound total TCR beta diversity. TCRdb reprocessed the public reads (quality trimming at Q25 with fastp, clone calling with MiXCR) and kept in-frame beta chains. Duplicate CDR3 protein sequences are folded into a single record with the most common DNA and genes. The V and J calls follow TCRdb's processing rather than the paper's. The table for this sample lists about 800,000 distinct CDR3 sequences; roughly 25% of them were counted only once. The top ten hold under 4% of the sample.

The roughly 39 donors, aged about 6 to 100 years, were systemically healthy Caucasian individuals from Russia. Ten milliliters of peripheral blood were drawn from each donor into EDTA-treated Vacutainer tubes. Ficoll-Paque density-gradient centrifugation was used to isolate PBMCs, with at least 7 million per sample. Total RNA was extracted from PBMCs with Trizol reagent, with at least 6 micrograms obtained per sample. Naive CD45RAhigh/CD27high T cell percentages were measured by flow cytometry on a PBMC aliquot from every donor. What the research found in general, with its limitations: As age increased, observed TCR beta diversity per million T cells dropped in a roughly linear way, and a significant reduction was already evident by age about 40. Compared with the aged group, the long-lived group had more naive CD4+ T cells, fewer expanded clones and increased TCR diversity, a pattern suggesting age selection. The percentage of naive T cells measured by flow cytometry correlated strongly with observed TCR beta diversity. Because the CMV infection status of the donors was unknown, age-related changes in expanded clonotypes may potentially have been confounded. Estimates of total diversity based on one million sequenced T cells were regarded as lower bounds and as underestimates. Conclusive comparison of naive and antigen-experienced compartments was prevented by the profiling of bulk unsorted PBMCs.

These data also formed part of another study, on T cells of mothers and their children. The second study's authors report: Nine systemically healthy Caucasian individuals served as donors, namely three mothers together with their six children. cDNA synthesis consumed the entire amount of extracted RNA, loaded at about 1.5 ug RNA in each 15 ul reaction. In the second PCR, the M1S primer added sample barcodes and 2-4 random nucleotides. Over 9 million TCR beta CDR3 reads came from each mother, compared with about 3 million reads from each child. Thymic selection shapes the output of TCR recombination in a similar way in related and unrelated pairs, and inherited differences have a minor effect. Normalized repertoire overlap in related mother-child pairs was always slightly higher than in unrelated mother-child pairs, but the difference was never significant. Persistent microchimeric T cell clones were not detected, at a sensitivity of around 100 clones per million clonotypes. The study used deep NGS to compare TCR beta repertoires of mothers and children, seeking features distinguishing related mother-child pairs from unrelated individuals. The mean age was 40 +/- 4 years for the mothers and around 10 +/- 4 years for the children. After adapters were ligated using NEBNext reagents, the libraries underwent 100+100 nt paired-end sequencing on an Illumina HiSeq 2000. To prevent cross-contamination, the mother and child libraries were prepared a month apart and were sequenced in separate runs. Between 500,000 and 2,000,000 distinct TCR beta clonotypes were identified per donor. Naive TCR beta clonotypes were estimated from low-frequency clonotypes matched to each donor's FACS-determined naive share, without sorting.

The material sequenced was blood. The rearrangement joined TRBV20-1 to TRBJ2-7, with the D gene call left open. This receptor was taken from a boy between 5 and 17 years old in good health. CDR3 loop: CSAREPRPSDYEQYF. The DNA is as follows: TGCAGTGCTAGAGAGCCAAGACCGTCCGATTACGAGCAGTACTTC.